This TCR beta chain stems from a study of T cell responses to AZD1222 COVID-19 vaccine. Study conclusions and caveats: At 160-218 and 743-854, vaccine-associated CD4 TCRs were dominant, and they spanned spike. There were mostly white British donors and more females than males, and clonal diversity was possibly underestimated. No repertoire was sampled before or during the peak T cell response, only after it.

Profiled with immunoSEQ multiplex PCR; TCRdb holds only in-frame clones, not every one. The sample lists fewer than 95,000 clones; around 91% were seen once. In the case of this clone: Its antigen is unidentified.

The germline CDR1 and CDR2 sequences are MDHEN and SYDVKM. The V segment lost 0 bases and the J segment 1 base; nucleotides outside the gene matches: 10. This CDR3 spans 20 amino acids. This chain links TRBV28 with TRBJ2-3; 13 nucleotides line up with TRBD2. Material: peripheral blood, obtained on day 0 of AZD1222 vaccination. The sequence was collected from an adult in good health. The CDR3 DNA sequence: TGTGCCAGCAGTTTATGGGGGGGACTAGCGGGGTGGCGCGGCACAGATACGCAGTATTTT. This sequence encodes CASSLWGGLAGWRGTDTQYF.